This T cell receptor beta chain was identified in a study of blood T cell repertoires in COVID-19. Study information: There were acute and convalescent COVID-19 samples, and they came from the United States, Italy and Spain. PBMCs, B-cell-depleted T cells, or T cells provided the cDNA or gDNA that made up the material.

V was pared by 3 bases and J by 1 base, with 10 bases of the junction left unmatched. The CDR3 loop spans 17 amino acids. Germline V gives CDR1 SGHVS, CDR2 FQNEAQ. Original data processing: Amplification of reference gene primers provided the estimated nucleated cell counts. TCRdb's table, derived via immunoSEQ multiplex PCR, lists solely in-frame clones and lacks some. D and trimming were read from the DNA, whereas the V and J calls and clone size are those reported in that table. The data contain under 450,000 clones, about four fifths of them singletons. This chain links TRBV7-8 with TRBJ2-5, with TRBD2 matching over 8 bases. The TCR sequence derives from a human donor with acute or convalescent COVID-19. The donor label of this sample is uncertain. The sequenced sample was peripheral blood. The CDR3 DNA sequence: TGTGCCAGCAGCTTTGGTATCTTAGCGGGGACCCAAGAGACCCAGTACTTC. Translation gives CASSFGILAGTQETQYF. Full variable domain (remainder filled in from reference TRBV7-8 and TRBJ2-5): GAGVSQSPRYKVAKRGQDVALRCDPISGHVSLFWYQQALGQGPEFLTYFQNEAQLDKSGLPSDRFFAERPEGSVSTLKIQRTQQEDSAVYLCASSFGILAGTQETQYFGPGTRLLVL.